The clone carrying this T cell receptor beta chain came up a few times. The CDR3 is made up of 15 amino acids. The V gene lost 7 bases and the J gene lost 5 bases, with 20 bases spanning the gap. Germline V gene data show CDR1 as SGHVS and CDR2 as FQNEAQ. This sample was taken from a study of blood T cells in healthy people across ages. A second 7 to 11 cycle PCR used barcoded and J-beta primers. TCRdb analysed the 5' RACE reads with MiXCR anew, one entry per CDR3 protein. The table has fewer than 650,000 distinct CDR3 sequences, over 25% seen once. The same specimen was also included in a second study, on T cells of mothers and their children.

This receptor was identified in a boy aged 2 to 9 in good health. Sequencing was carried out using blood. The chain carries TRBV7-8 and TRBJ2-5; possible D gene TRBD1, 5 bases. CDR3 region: CASTPSRRDSETQYF. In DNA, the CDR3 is TGTGCCAGCACCCCCTCGCGCAGGGATAGCGAGACCCAGTACTTC.